This TCR beta chain emerged from a study of monozygotic twins with inflammatory bowel disease (dated by TCRdb to between 2019 and 2020). Describing the broader study: A total of roughly 28 monozygotic twin pairs were included in the full study, comprising nine German pairs (four IBD-concordant, five IBD-discordant) and 19 IBD-discordant Danish pairs. Disease-associated traits were sought mainly through comparisons between IBD patients and their genetically identical healthy co-twins within discordant pairs. Each individual had, on average, about 151 000 unique TCRalpha sequences and 181 000 unique TCRbeta sequences available for analysis.

The CDR3 starts with the cysteine, ends with the phenylalanine, and has 16 residues. No DNA appears here. Sequences MGHRA (CDR1) and YSYEKL (CDR2) are obtained from the germline V gene. As concerns this clonotype: Its antigen has not been determined.

The library was obtained by 5' RACE. Each TCR library was prepared from about 3.5 ug of total RNA. cDNA was synthesized with SMARTScribe reverse transcriptase in eight separate reactions per sample. During cDNA synthesis, template switching introduced unique molecular identifiers that contained a 6-nucleotide sample barcode. Amplification of TCRalpha and TCRbeta cDNA involved two nested PCRs of around 15 and 9 cycles, and each PCR was followed by bead purification. Before amplification, the cDNA was treated with uracil DNA-glycosylase and purified using the QIAquick PCR purification kit. In the second PCR, Illumina TruSeq-compatible adapters and sample-specific barcodes were added. TapeStation and Qubit were used to check library quality and concentration, and 5 to 6.5 ng of each library went into the pool. Pooled libraries were sequenced on an Illumina HiSeq2500 single-index Rapid Run with 2 x 100 bp reads and custom sequencing primers. The original pipeline was this. MiGEC version 1.2.6 was used for UMI-based consensus assembly to correct PCR and sequencing errors. MiXCR version 2.1.1 was used for V(D)J alignment, clonotype assembly and CDR3 extraction. To normalise gene usage, clonotype sharing and MAIT/NKT TCR abundance, the top 1000, 10 000 and 20 000 clonotypes in each sample were analysed. After downsampling to 27 000 UMIs, diversity was calculated as the inverse Simpson index using the vegan R package. Paired Mann-Whitney U tests on discordant twin pairs were used, with Benjamini-Hochberg multiple-testing correction. TCRdb reanalyzed the reads, keeping one entry per CDR3 protein sequence and omitting DNA. What appears here as the V and J calls and clone size reflects TCRdb's work, not the paper's. In this sample's table one finds approximately 200,000 distinct CDR3 sequences. 1.5% to 2% of the sample is taken by the ten largest.

From each donor, an approximately 2.5 ml peripheral blood sample was collected into PAXgene tubes and kept at -80 degrees C. Without T cell sorting, total RNA was isolated from whole blood using the PAXgene blood miRNA kit on an automated QIAcube. Deep TCRalpha and TCRbeta repertoire profiling with unique molecular barcoding was performed on peripheral blood of monozygotic twin pairs concordant or discordant for inflammatory bowel disease. Smoking habits were recorded for all twin pairs, and individuals were classified as current, former or never smokers. Study-wide findings and limitations: Differing immunosuppressive treatments among patients may have added background noise and inter-individual variability to the repertoires. Concordant and discordant twins showed no difference in repertoire similarity, possibly because of limited statistical power. Distinction between different T cell subtypes could not be achieved in the analysis. No single strong signal or clonotype linked to IBD turned up in the results, so the idea that one exists was not supported. IBD patients shared fewer clonotypes with other individuals than healthy twins did, most markedly in patients showing signs of disease activity. IBD patients had lower TCRbeta repertoire diversity, measured by the inverse Simpson index, than their healthy co-twins.

The chain is assembled from TRBV4-1 and TRBJ1-2; no DNA is available, so the TRBD1 call from TCRdb remains unchecked. This sequence was found in a human donor with ulcerative colitis or Crohn's disease, or a healthy co-twin of an affected twin (not recorded which). Specimen: blood. The CDR3 sequence is CASSPPPGQRNYGYTF.